This is a list of T cell receptor beta chains from one sample in a study of tumor-infiltrating lymphocytes in primary liver carcinoma. TCRdb redid the calling of the multiplex PCR reads with MiXCR, one entry per CDR3 protein. Counted here are 300,000 to 400,000 distinct CDR3 sequences, 65% occurring once; the ten biggest clones make up under 8.5%. The sample comprised peripheral blood. These receptors originate from a man aged 40-49 years with primary liver carcinoma and hepatitis B virus infection. CDR3s include the opening cysteine and the closing phenylalanine or tryptophan. Each record gives: J gene, D gene, clone size, V gene, CDR3 DNA, CDR3 protein. D genes are given only for firm matches. Not all rows give a size; the values are once, few, many and, for expanded clones, a class.

TRBJ2-3 | TRBD1 | - | TRBV28 | TGTGCCTGGAGGTCCCCCGGGACAGGGGGCCCAGATACGCAGTATTTT | CAWRSPGTGGPDTQYF
TRBJ2-7 | TRBD2 | many | TRBV12-3/TRBV12-4 | TGTGCCAGCAGTCCTGCAAGCGGGAGGGTGACCTACGAGCAGTACTTC | CASSPASGRVTYEQYF
TRBJ1-6 | - | once | TRBV4-2 | TGTGCCAGCAGCCAAGATCTGTCCGCCGTGGCCCACTTT | CASSQDLSAVAHF
TRBJ2-1 | TRBD1 | - | TRBV11-3 | TGTGCCCGCAGTTTAGTTGGACAGGGCGGCAATGAGCAGTTCTTC | CARSLVGQGGNEQFF
TRBJ1-2 | - | - | TRBV10-3 | TGTGCCATTGGCGCAGACGCCAACTATGGCTACACCTTC | CAIGADANYGYTF
TRBJ1-2 | - | many | TRBV5-5 | TGTGCCAGCAGCTTCCCCGGCCGAGACGCTCATGGCTACACCTTC | CASSFPGRDAHGYTF
TRBJ2-1 | TRBD2 | few | TRBV12-3/TRBV12-4 | TGTGCCGGCATAGGGACTAGCGGAGTCTCCTCCTACAATGAGCAGTTCTTC | CAGIGTSGVSSYNEQFF
TRBJ2-2 | - | - | TRBV4-2 | TGTGCCAGCAGCCTGAACGTAGGGGACGGGGAGCTGTTTTTT | CASSLNVGDGELFF
TRBJ2-1 | - | few | TRBV5-4 | TGTGCCAGCTCTAGGGACACCTACAATGAGCAGTTCTTC | CASSRDTYNEQFF
TRBJ2-7 | - | few | TRBV6-1 | TGTGCCAGCAGCCGAGATTATCTCGGGCAGTACTTC | CASSRDYLGQYF
TRBJ2-1 | TRBD2 | - | TRBV5-1 | TGCGCCAGCAGCTCGATAGGGACTAGCGGGAGGGCCGTCACCTACAATGAGCAGTTCTTC | CASSSIGTSGRAVTYNEQFF
TRBJ2-2 | TRBD2 | - | TRBV24-1 | TGTGCCACCTGGGGAGGGTGGAACACCGGGGAGCTGTTTTTT | CATWGGWNTGELFF
TRBJ1-1 | - | - | TRBV12-3/TRBV12-4 | TGTGCCAGCAGCCCTTCGAACACTGAAGCTTTCTTT | CASSPSNTEAFF
TRBJ2-5 | TRBD1 | few | TRBV11-3 | TGTGCCAGCAGCTTAAGCGCAGGGGGCCCCGGACCCCAGTACTTC | CASSLSAGGPGPQYF
TRBJ2-7 | - | - | TRBV11-2 | TGTCCCAACAGCTCCACTAGTTTGCCCTACGAGCAGTACTTC | CPNSSTSLPYEQYF
TRBJ2-7 | - | many | TRBV6-2/TRBV6-3 | TGTGCCAGCAGTTGGGGGGCGCGGGGAAGCTCCTACGAGCAGTACTTC | CASSWGARGSSYEQYF
TRBJ2-7 | TRBD1 | - | TRBV11-2 | TGTGCCAGCAGCCCTAACTTTGGGACAGGGGGACACGAGCAGTATTTC | CASSPNFGTGGHEQYF
TRBJ2-6 | - | - | TRBV20-1 | TGCAGTGCGGACAAGGGGGCTGGGGCCAACGTCCTGACTTTC | CSADKGAGANVLTF
TRBJ2-1 | - | few | TRBV5-6 | TGTGCCAGCAGCCTTCGTCACTGGTACTACAATGAGCAGTTCTTC | CASSLRHWYYNEQFF
TRBJ2-2 | - | - | TRBV11-1 | TGTACCAGCAGGTTAGTAAACACCGGGGAGCTGTCTTTT | CTSRLVNTGELSF
TRBJ2-2 | - | many | TRBV12-3/TRBV12-4 | TGTGCCAGCAGTCCGGGGTTGAGGAACACCGGGGAGCTGTTTTTT | CASSPGLRNTGELFF
TRBJ2-7 | - | - | TRBV11-2 | TGTGCCAGCGGCTTAGTAGCTAGCGAGTGGCCCTACGAGCAGTACTTC | CASGLVASEWPYEQYF
TRBJ2-3 | TRBD2 | - | TRBV28 | TGTGCCAGCAGTGAGACTAGCGGGATCGTTTTTAGCACAGATACGCAGTATTTT | CASSETSGIVFSTDTQYF
TRBJ2-7 | - | many | TRBV11-2 | TGTGCCAGCAGCTCCGTCTCCTACGAGCAGTACTTC | CASSSVSYEQYF
TRBJ2-3 | - | - | TRBV29-1 | TGCAGCGTCATGGGGGGGACAGATATGCAGTATTTT | CSVMGGTDMQYF
TRBJ2-7 | - | - | TRBV14 | TGTGCCAGCAGCCGAGCGATGAGGGGTACCTACGAGCAGTACTTC | CASSRAMRGTYEQYF
TRBJ2-7 | - | few | TRBV5-6 | TGTGCCAGCAGCTCCTACCCCTACGAGCAGTACTTC | CASSSYPYEQYF
TRBJ2-2 | TRBD2 | many | TRBV6-2/TRBV6-3 | TGTGCCAGCACCCTTAGCAGCGGGAGGCAGAACACCGGGGAGCTGTTTTTT | CASTLSSGRQNTGELFF
TRBJ2-2 | TRBD2 | few | TRBV6-2/TRBV6-3 | TGTGCCAGCAGCCAGTCTAGCGGGAAAGGTACCGGGGAGCTGTTTTTT | CASSQSSGKGTGELFF
TRBJ1-1 | - | - | TRBV19 | TGTGCCAGTAGCCCCATTCCGACGGCCATGAACACTAAAGCTTTCTTT | CASSPIPTAMNTKAFF
TRBJ2-1 | TRBD2 | - | TRBV5-4 | TGTGCCAGCAACTTGGCTAGCGGTAGTGGGCAGTTCTTC | CASNLASGSGQFF
TRBJ2-7 | - | - | TRBV14 | TGTGCCAGCAGCCAAGATATTTCCTCCTACGAGCAGTACTTC | CASSQDISSYEQYF
TRBJ2-7 | TRBD2 | - | TRBV11-2 | TGTGCCAGCGGCGTCCCCGCGGGACTAGCTTCCTACGAGCAGTGCTTC | CASGVPAGLASYEQCF
TRBJ2-1 | TRBD2 | - | TRBV6-5 | TGTGCCAGCAGTTACTGGCGGGAGGGTGACAATGAGCAGTTCTTC | CASSYWREGDNEQFF
TRBJ1-4 | - | - | TRBV6-5 | TGTGCCAGCAATTTGGGCCGGGGTGGGGAAAAACTGTTTTTT | CASNLGRGGEKLFF
TRBJ2-1 | - | few | TRBV5-1 | TGCGCCAGCAGCTGGGGACTCCCCGCGGTTAACTACAATGAGCAGTTCTTC | CASSWGLPAVNYNEQFF
TRBJ2-3 | - | - | TRBV11-2 | TGTGCCAGAAGTCCCGAATACCAAAGCACAGATACGCAGTATTTT | CARSPEYQSTDTQYF
TRBJ1-6 | - | - | TRBV6-1 | TGTGCCAGCAGTGAACAGGGAGGGAATTCACCCCTCCACTTT | CASSEQGGNSPLHF
TRBJ2-7 | - | - | TRBV11-2 | TGTGCCAGCAGCTTTAAGGACGTTGGGCAGTACTTC | CASSFKDVGQYF
TRBJ2-4 | - | - | TRBV11-2 | TGTACCAGCAGCTTAGGGGGACACCTAGCCAAAGACATTCGGTGCTTC | CTSSLGGHLAKDIRCF
TRBJ2-3 | - | - | TRBV5-1 | TGCGCCAGCAGCTTTGGGGGACGGACTAGCACAGATACGCAGTATTTT | CASSFGGRTSTDTQYF